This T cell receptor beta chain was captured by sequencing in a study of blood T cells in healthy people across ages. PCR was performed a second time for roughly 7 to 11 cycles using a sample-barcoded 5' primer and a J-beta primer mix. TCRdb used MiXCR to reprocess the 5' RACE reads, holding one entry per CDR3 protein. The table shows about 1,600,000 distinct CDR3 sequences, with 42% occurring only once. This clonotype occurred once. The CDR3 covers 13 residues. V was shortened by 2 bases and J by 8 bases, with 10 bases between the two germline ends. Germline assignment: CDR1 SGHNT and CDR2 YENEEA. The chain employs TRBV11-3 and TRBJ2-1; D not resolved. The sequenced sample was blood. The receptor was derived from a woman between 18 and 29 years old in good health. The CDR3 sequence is CASSLLSFDEQFF. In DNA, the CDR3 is TGTGCCAGCAGCTTACTGAGCTTCGATGAGCAGTTCTTC.